This T cell receptor beta chain emerged from a study of blood T cell repertoires in COVID-19. Background on the study: Both acute and convalescent COVID-19 samples were obtained from the United States, Italy and Spain. In each case, the material was cDNA or gDNA derived from T cells, B-cell-depleted T cells, or PBMCs.

CDR3 size: 15 residues. V lost 4 bases, J lost 4 bases, and 14 bases lay in between. Germline V gives CDR1 SGHRS, CDR2 YFSETQ. This clone was detected only once. Under the authors' procedure: The authors estimated nucleated cell counts from reference gene primer amplification. Libraries were prepared by immunoSEQ multiplex PCR; TCRdb keeps only in-frame clonotypes and omits some of them. V and J calls and clone size follow that table, whereas D and trimming were derived from the DNA. The table records about 170,000 clones, 80% to 90% of them present only once. A Seattle source enrolled patients during active infection and followed them longitudinally.

The chain links TRBV5-1 to TRBJ2-2, with a tentative D call TRBD1 (6 bases). Sequenced: peripheral blood. The sequence was obtained from a woman older than 75 with COVID-19, enrolled during active disease. The CDR3 loop reads CASSITGKGTGELFF. CDR3 in DNA: TGCGCCAGCAGCATAACAGGGAAGGGCACCGGGGAGCTGTTTTTT.